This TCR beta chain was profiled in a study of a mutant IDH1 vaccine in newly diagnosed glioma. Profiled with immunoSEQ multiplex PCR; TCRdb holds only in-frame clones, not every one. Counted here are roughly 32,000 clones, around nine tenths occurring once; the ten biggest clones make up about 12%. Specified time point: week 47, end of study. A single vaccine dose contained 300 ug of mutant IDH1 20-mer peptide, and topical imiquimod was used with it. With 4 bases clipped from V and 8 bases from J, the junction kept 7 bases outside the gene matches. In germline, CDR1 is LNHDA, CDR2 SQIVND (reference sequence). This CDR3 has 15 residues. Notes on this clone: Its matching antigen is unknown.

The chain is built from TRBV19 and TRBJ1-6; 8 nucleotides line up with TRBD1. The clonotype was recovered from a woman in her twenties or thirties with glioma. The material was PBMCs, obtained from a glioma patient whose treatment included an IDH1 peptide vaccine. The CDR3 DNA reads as TGTGCCAGTAGTACATTGTCAGGGGGCGATTCACCCCTCCACTTT. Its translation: CASSTLSGGDSPLHF. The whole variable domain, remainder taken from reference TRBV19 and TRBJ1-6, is DGGITQSPKYLFRKEGQNVTLSCEQNLNHDAMYWYRQDPGQGLRLIYYSQIVNDFQKGDIAEGYSVSREKKESFPLTVTSAQKNPTAFYLCASSTLSGGDSPLHFGNGTRLTVT.